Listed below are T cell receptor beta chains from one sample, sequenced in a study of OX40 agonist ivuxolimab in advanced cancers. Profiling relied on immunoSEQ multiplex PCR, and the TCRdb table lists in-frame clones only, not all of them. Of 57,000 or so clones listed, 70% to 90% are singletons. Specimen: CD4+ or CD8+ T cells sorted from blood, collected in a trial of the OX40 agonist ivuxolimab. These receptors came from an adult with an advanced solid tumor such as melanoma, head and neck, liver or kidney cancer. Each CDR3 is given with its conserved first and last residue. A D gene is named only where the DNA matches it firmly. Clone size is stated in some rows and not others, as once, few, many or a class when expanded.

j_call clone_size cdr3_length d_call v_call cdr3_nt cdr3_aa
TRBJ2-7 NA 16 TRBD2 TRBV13 TGTGCCAGCAGCTCGGGACTAGCGGCCCCTGGCCTCCAGCAGTACTTC CASSSGLAAPGLQQYF
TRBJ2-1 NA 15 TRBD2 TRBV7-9 TGTGCCAGCAGCTTAGGGACTAGCGGGAGCAATGAGCAGTTCTTC CASSLGTSGSNEQFF
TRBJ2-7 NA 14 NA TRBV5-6 TGTGCCAGCAGCGCCGGGGCTGGCTCCTACGAGCAGTACTTC CASSAGAGSYEQYF
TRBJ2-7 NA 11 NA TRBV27 TGTGCCAGCAGTTCCGGGGTCGAGCAGTACTTC CASSSGVEQYF
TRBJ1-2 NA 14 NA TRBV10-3 TGTGCCATCAGTGACCCTCTGTCCTTCTATGGCTACACCTTC CAISDPLSFYGYTF
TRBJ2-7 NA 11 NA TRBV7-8 TGTGCCAGCAGCGAAATCTACGAGCAGTACTTC CASSEIYEQYF
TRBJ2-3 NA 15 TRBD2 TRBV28 TGTGCCAGCAGTCTTAGCGGGAGGGCCAAGGATACGCAGTATTTT CASSLSGRAKDTQYF
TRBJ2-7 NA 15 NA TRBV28 TGTGCCAGCAGTCCGTTCTTTGGGCGGTCGGGGGAGCAGTACTTC CASSPFFGRSGEQYF
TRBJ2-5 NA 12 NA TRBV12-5 TGTGCTAGTGGTATGGTAGGAGAGACCCAGTACTTC CASGMVGETQYF
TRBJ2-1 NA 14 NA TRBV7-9 TGTGCCAGCACCGGGACCCTCTCCTACAATGAGCAGTTCTTC CASTGTLSYNEQFF
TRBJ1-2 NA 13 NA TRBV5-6 TGTGCCAGCAGCTCCGGGACACCCTATGGCTACACCTTC CASSSGTPYGYTF
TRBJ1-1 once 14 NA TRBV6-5 TGTGCCAGCAGTCACGGACGGGTGGGCACTGAAGCTTTCTTT CASSHGRVGTEAFF
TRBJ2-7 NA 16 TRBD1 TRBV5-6 TGTGCCAGCAGCGCCCCCGGGACAGTACACATCTACGAGCAGTACTTC CASSAPGTVHIYEQYF
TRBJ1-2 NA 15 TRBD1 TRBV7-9 TGTGCCAGCAGCACCAGACAGGGGGATTTCGAGGGCTACACCTTC CASSTRQGDFEGYTF
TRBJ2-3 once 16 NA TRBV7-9 TGTGCCAGCAGCTTGGATGCAGGAGTTGCCACAGATACGCAGTATTTT CASSLDAGVATDTQYF
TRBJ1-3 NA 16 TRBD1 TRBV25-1 TGTGCCAGCAGTGAAGAGCCGACAGGGGGCGAAAACACCATATATTTT CASSEEPTGGENTIYF
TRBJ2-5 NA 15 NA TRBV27 TGTGCCAGCAGTTCCGACGATGGGCCCGAAGAGACCCAGTACTTC CASSSDDGPEETQYF
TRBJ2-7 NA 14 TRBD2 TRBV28 TGTGCCAGCAGTAAAAGCGGGAGTGGTTACGAGCAGTACTTC CASSKSGSGYEQYF
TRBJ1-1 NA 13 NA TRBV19 TGTGCCAGTAGTCCGGACATGAACACTGAAGCTTTCTTT CASSPDMNTEAFF
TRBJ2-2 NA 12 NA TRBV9 TGTGCCAGCAGTAAAAGCACCGGGGAGCTGTTTTTT CASSKSTGELFF
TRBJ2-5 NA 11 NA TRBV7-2 TGTGCCAGCAGCTTCCAAGAGACCCAGTACTTC CASSFQETQYF
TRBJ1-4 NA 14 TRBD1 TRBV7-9 TGTGCCAGCAGCCCAGACAGGGCTAATGAAAAACTGTTTTTT CASSPDRANEKLFF
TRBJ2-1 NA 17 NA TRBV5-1 TGCGCCAGCAGCTCGGACAGAAAATATAGCTCCTACAATGAGCAGTTCTTC CASSSDRKYSSYNEQFF
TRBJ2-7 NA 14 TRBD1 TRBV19 TGTGCCAGTATAGGAGGGACAGGGCGCGACGAGCAGTACTTC CASIGGTGRDEQYF
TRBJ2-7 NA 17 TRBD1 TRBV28 TGTGCCAGCAGTTCCCCCCTCCCGGGACAGGGATCCTACGAGCAGTACTTC CASSSPLPGQGSYEQYF
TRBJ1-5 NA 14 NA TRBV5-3 TGTGCCAGAAGCTGGCGCGGGCGGGAGCAGCCCCAGCATTTT CARSWRGREQPQHF
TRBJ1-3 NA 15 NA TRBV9 TGTGCCAGCAGCATAGGGGCATTCTCTGGAAACACCATATATTTT CASSIGAFSGNTIYF
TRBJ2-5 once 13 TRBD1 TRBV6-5 TGTGCCAGCAACGCAGGGGGCGGAGAGACCCAGTACTTC CASNAGGGETQYF
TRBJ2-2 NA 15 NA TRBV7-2 TGTGCCAGCAGCTTTTTTCTTGTCAACACCGGGGAGCTGTTTTTT CASSFFLVNTGELFF
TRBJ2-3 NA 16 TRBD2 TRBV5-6 TGTGCCAGCAGCTTGGTGAGCGGGAGGGTGGCAGATACGCAGTATTTT CASSLVSGRVADTQYF
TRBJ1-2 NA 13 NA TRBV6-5 TGTGCCAGCAGTTACTCGAAACGAGAAGGCTACACCTTC CASSYSKREGYTF
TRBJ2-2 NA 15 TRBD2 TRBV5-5 TGTGCCAGCAGCGAAGGCGGGAGGGAGATCGGGGAGCTGTTTTTT CASSEGGREIGELFF
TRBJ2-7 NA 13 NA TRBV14 TGTGCCAGCAGTTGGGCACTTTCCTACGAGCAGTACTTC CASSWALSYEQYF
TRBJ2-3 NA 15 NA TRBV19 TGTGCCAGTAGTTACCGGGACTCTGGAGGGGATACGCAGTATTTT CASSYRDSGGDTQYF
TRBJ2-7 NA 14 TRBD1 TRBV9 TGTGCCAGCAGCGTAGAACAGGGGGCGACAGAGCAGTACTTC CASSVEQGATEQYF
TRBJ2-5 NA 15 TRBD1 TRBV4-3 TGCGCCAGCAGCCAAGATGGGACAGAGGAAGAGACCCAGTACTTC CASSQDGTEEETQYF
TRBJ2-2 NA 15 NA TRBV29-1 TGCAGCGCTAATATTTACGGACAGAACACCGGGGAGCTGTTTTTT CSANIYGQNTGELFF
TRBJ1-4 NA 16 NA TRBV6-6 TGTGCCAGCAGTTACGAAATAAGTGACCCTAATGAAAAACTGTTTTTT CASSYEISDPNEKLFF